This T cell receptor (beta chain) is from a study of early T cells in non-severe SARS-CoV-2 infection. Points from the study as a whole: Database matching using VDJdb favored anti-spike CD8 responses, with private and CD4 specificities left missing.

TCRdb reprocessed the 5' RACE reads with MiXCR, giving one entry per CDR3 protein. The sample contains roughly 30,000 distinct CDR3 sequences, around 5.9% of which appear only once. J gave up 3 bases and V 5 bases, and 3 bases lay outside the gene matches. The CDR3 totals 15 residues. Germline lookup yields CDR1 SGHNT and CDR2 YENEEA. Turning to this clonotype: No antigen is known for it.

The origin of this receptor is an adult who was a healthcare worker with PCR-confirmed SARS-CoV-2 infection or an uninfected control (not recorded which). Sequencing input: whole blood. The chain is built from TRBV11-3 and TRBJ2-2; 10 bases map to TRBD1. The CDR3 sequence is CASSPGQGDTGELFF. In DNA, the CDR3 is TGTGCCAGCAGCCCCGGACAGGGGGACACCGGGGAGCTGTTTTTT.